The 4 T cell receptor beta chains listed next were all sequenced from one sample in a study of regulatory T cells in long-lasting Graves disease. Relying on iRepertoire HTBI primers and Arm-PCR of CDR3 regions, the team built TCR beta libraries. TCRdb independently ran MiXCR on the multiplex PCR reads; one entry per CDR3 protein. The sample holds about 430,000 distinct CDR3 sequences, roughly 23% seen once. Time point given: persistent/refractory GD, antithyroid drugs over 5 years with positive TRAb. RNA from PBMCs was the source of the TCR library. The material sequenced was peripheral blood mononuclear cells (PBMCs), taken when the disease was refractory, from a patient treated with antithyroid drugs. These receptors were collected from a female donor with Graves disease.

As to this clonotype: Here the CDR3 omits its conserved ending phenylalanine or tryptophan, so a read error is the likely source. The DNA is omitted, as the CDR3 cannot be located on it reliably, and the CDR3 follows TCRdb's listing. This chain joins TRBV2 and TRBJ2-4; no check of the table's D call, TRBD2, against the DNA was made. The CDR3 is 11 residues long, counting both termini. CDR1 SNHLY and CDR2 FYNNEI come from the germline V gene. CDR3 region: CASDDGSLLFL.

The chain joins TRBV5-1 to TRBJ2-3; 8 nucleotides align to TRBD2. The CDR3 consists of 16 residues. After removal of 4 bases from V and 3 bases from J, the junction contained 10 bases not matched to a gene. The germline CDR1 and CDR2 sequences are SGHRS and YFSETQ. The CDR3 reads CASSASGTRGTDTQYF. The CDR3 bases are TGCGCCAGCAGCGCCTCCGGGACTAGGGGGACAGATACGCAGTATTTT.

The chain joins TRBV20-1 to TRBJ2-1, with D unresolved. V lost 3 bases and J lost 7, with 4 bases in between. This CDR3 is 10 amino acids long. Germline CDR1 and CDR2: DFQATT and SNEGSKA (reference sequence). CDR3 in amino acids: CSASFNEQFF. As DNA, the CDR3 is TGCAGTGCTAGCTTTAATGAGCAGTTCTTC.

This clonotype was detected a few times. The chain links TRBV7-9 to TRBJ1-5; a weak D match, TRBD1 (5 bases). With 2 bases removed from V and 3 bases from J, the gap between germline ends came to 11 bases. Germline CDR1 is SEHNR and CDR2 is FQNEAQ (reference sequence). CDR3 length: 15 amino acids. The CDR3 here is CASSLPSGPNQPQHF. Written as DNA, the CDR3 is TGTGCCAGCAGCTTACCGTCGGGACCCAATCAGCCCCAGCATTTT.